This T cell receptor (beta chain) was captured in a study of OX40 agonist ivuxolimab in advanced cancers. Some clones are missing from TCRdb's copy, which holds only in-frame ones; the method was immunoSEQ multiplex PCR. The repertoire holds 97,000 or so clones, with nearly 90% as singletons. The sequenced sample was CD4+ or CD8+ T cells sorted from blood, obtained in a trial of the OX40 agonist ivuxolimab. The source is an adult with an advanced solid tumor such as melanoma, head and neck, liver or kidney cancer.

The CDR3 DNA reads TGTGCCAGCACAACAAAAGAAACAGGGGTTAAGCAGCCCCAGCATTTT. Amino acids: CASTTKETGVKQPQHF. The rearrangement links TRBV21-1 to TRBJ1-5; TRBD1, as called in the table, went unchecked against the DNA. TRBV21-1 is deemed a pseudogene. The CDR3 covers 16 residues.